The clone carrying this T cell receptor beta chain was recorded a few times. The sample is drawn from a study of blood T cells in healthy people across ages. Primers used in a second PCR of about 7 to 12 cycles were a sample-barcoded 5' primer and a J-beta primer mix. TCRdb re-called the 5' RACE reads through MiXCR, storing one row per CDR3 protein. The sample contains 600,000 to 850,000 distinct CDR3 sequences, about 25% of which appear only once. The same sample was also used in a study of T cells of mothers and their children. As that study records: There were no persistent microchimeric T cell clones detected.

The sequenced sample consisted of blood. The TCR comes from a boy aged 10-17 years in good health.

CDR3 coding DNA: TGCAGCGTCCCAGGGGGAGGGGAAGCTTTCTTT. Amino acids: CSVPGGGEAFF. The chain employs TRBV29-1 and TRBJ1-1, with TRBD1 identical over 7 bases. V lost 6 bases and J lost 8; bases outside the gene matches: 6. Germline V gene data show CDR1 as SQVTM and CDR2 as ANQGSEA. The CDR3 extends over 11 amino acids. Variable domain in full (rest from reference TRBV29-1 and TRBJ1-1): SAVISQKPSRDICQRGTSLTIQCQVDSQVTMMFWYRQQPGQSLTLIATANQGSEATYESGFVIDKFPISRPNLTFSTLTVSNMSPEDSSIYLCSVPGGGEAFFGQGTRLTVV.